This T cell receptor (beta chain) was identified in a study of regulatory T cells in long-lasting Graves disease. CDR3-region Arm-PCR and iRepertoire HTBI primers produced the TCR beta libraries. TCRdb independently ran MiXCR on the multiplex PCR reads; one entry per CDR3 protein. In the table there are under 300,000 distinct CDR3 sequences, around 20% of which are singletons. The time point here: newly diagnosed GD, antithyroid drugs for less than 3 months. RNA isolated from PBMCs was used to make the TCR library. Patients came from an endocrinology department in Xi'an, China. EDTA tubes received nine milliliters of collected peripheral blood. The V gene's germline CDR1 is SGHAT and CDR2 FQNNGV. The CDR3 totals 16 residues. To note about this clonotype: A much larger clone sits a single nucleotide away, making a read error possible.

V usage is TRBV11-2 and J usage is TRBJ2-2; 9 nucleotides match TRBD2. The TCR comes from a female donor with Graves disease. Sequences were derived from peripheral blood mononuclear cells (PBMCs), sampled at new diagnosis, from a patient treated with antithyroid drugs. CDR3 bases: TGTGCCAGCAGCTTAGGAACAATAGCGGGAGCCGGGGGGCTGTTTTTT. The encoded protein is CASSLGTIAGAGGLFF.